This T cell receptor beta chain is drawn from a study of OX40 agonist ivuxolimab in advanced cancers. In the study overall: Dosing consisted of intravenous ivuxolimab at 0.01 to 10 mg/kg every 2 weeks. Treatment received earlier with anti-PD-1, anti-PD-L1 or anti-CTLA-4 agents was allowed, and under 50% had some.

Trimming at V came to 1 base and at J to 2 bases, leaving 2 bases not matched to a gene. Per germline, CDR1 LGHNT and CDR2 FRNRAP. CDR3 length: 14 residues. The assay was immunoSEQ multiplex PCR, and TCRdb's table has in-frame clones only and misses some. This sample has more than 45,000 clones; about 81% occur once, and the top ten carry 0.75%. The sequence derives from an adult with an advanced solid tumor such as melanoma, head and neck, liver or kidney cancer. Sequencing was performed on CD4+ or CD8+ T cells sorted from blood, taken in a trial of the OX40 agonist ivuxolimab. This chain uses TRBV12-5 with TRBJ2-7; 7 bases agree with TRBD1. This chain's CDR3 is CASGLGQGPYEQYF. For the CDR3, the DNA is TGTGCTAGTGGTTTGGGACAGGGCCCCTACGAGCAGTACTTC.